Following are 7 T cell receptor beta chains from one sample sequenced in a study of blood T cell repertoires in COVID-19. Only in-frame clones appear in the TCRdb table, and some are missing; sequencing was by immunoSEQ multiplex PCR. Among about 160,000 clones listed, about 93% were seen once. The specimen sequenced was peripheral blood. The receptors were sampled from a woman aged 45-65 years with acute or convalescent COVID-19.

In its sample, this clone was seen once. This chain connects TRBV10-1 to TRBJ2-7; D remains unclear. This CDR3 comprises 10 residues. With 4 bases removed from V and 5 bases from J, the gap between germline ends came to 3 bases. CDR1 is WNHNN, CDR2 SYGVQD, per germline (reference sequence). CDR3 protein: CASSVNEQYF. CDR3 bases: TGCGCCAGCAGTGTAAACGAGCAGTACTTC.

The CDR3 bases are TGTGCCAGCAGCTTAGGAACGGGACAGGCCTATGGCTACACCTTC. It encodes CASSLGTGQAYGYTF. V usage is TRBV7-6 and J usage is TRBJ1-2; 8 bases fit TRBD1. In germline, CDR1 is SGHVS, CDR2 FNYEAQ. The junction had 5 bases not matched to a gene; V was cut back by 1 base and J by 4 bases. CDR3 size: 15 residues. The whole variable domain, remainder taken from reference TRBV7-6 and TRBJ1-2, is GAGVSQSPRYKVTKRGQDVALRCDPISGHVSLYWYRQALGQGPEFLTYFNYEAQQDKSGLPNDRFSAERPEGSISTLTIQRTEQRDSAMYRCASSLGTGQAYGYTFGSGTRLTVV.

The gene calls are TRBV10-3 and TRBJ1-6, with 9 bases that match TRBD1. This CDR3 spans 15 amino acids. In germline, CDR1 is ENHRY, CDR2 SYGVKD. J lost 5 bases, V lost 6 bases, and 5 bases had no gene match. CDR3 in DNA: TGTGCCATCAGAAAGGACAGGGGAAATAATTCACCCCTCCACTTT. It is translated as CAIRKDRGNNSPLHF.

The chain has TRBV19 and TRBJ1-1; D gene unclear. CDR3 length equals 13 residues. Germline loops: CDR1 LNHDA, CDR2 SQIVND (reference sequence). The germline V and J ends were trimmed by 2 bases and 4 bases, with 8 bases remaining between them. CDR3 loop: CASSITAGTEAFF. The DNA of the CDR3 is TGTGCCAGTAGTATAACTGCTGGCACTGAAGCTTTCTTT.

The CDR3 coding sequence is TGTGCCAGCAGCTTGGCAGGGTACAATCAGCCCCAGCATTTT. Protein: CASSLAGYNQPQHF. The V call is TRBV5-5, the J call TRBJ1-5; the D gene is possibly TRBD1 (5 bases). V lost 0 bases, J lost 3 bases, and 7 bases lay in between. The germline V gene has CDR1 SGHKS and CDR2 YYEKEE (reference sequence). This CDR3 region has 14 residues.

The genes are TRBV6-6 and TRBJ1-5, with D perhaps TRBD1 (5 bases). The CDR3 runs 14 residues. The germline V gene encodes CDR1 MNHNY and CDR2 SVGAGI (reference sequence). V lost 5 bases and J lost 4, with 12 bases in between. The CDR3 spells CASSLVGGNQPQHF. The CDR3 coding sequence is TGTGCCAGCAGTCTAGTGGGGGGAAATCAGCCCCAGCATTTT.

The chain links TRBV28 to TRBJ1-3; tentative D call: TRBD1 (5 bases). V lost 7 bases and J lost 4, with 23 bases in between. CDR1 is MDHEN, CDR2 SYDVKM, per germline. The CDR3 is 17 residues long. The CDR3 loop reads CASTLLWGDREGNTIYF. Written as DNA, the CDR3 is TGTGCCAGCACCCTACTCTGGGGGGATCGCGAAGGAAACACCATATATTTT.